This section outlines one T cell receptor beta chain sequence together with its context. As yet, its antigen is unknown. V shed 6 bases and J 0 bases; nucleotides not matched to a gene: 5. CDR3 size: 14 residues. Per the germline V gene, CDR1 is DFQATT and CDR2 is SNEGSKA (reference sequence). The data derive from a study of response to subunit inactivated influenza vaccine. Study observations and caveats: Authors suggested that a seasonal influenza vaccination recruits few new T cells each time.

TCRdb called the RT-PCR reads again in MiXCR, with one record for every CDR3 protein. The repertoire consists of about 800,000 distinct CDR3 sequences, with 21% occurring once and the leading ten covering roughly 10%. This chain uses TRBV20-1 with TRBJ1-5; TRBD1 matches 7 bases. The sequenced sample was PBMCs from blood, obtained about 5 days after vaccination. The sequence came from a man aged 50 or older who received an inactivated influenza vaccine. The CDR3 loop reads CSARTGHSNQPQHF. CDR3 DNA: TGCAGTGCGCGGACAGGTCATAGCAATCAGCCCCAGCATTTT.